The sample holds a few counts of the clone carrying this T cell receptor (beta chain). Its antigen is not known. The sample belongs to a study of T cells in Graves' hyperthyroidism and ophthalmopathy. Study-level points and caveats: The model forecast ophthalmopathy, anticipating it by a median around 6.5 months before onset.

The V gene lost 7 bases and the J gene lost 3 bases, with 18 bases spanning the gap. Germline CDR1 reads SNHLY; CDR2 reads FYNNEI. There are 16 residues in the CDR3. TCR beta CDR3 region amplification was performed from RNA transcripts. TCR CDR3 underwent first-round RT-PCR with the HTBI primer set. In TCRdb, the multiplex PCR reads were re-called with MiXCR into one record per CDR3 protein. Among 550,000 to 600,000 distinct CDR3 sequences, approximately 44% were seen once, and the ten largest hold 15% to 20%. Investigators excluded patients with uncontrolled infection, other autoimmune disease, pregnancy or lactation. Clinicians diagnosed patients from clinical symptoms, serum thyroxine and TRAb, thyroid ultrasound and orbital computed tomography.

The material sequenced was peripheral blood or thyroid tissue (not recorded which). The source is an adult woman with Graves' disease, either hyperthyroidism or ophthalmopathy (not recorded which). The chain couples TRBV2 to TRBJ2-2; D remains unclear. The CDR3 region has the DNA TGTGCCAGCAATTATCGTGACTCCGACTACACCGGGGAGCTGTTTTTT. Translated: CASNYRDSDYTGELFF.